The 17 T cell receptor beta chains listed next were all sequenced from one sample in a study of shared T cell receptors in the human thymus. Some clones are missing from TCRdb's copy, which holds only in-frame ones; the method was immunoSEQ multiplex PCR. Among approximately 580,000 clones listed, 75% to 85% were seen once. The sample was also linked to a second study, of human thymus T cells.

The sequenced sample was thymocytes. The receptors come from a boy in the first two years of life with a congenital heart defect.

This clone was detected a few times. V usage is TRBV4-1 and J usage is TRBJ2-7; TRBD1 matches 7 bases. Germline V gives CDR1 MGHRA, CDR2 YSYEKL. After removal of 3 bases from V and 4 bases from J, the junction contained 6 bases not matched to a gene. This CDR3 region has 14 residues. CDR3 loop: CASSHHNRGYEQYF. CDR3 DNA sequence: TGCGCCAGCAGCCACCACAACAGGGGTTACGAGCAGTACTTC.

This clone was picked up one time. The J gene is TRBJ1-4, the V gene TRBV25-1; 7 nucleotides align to TRBD1. The CDR3 covers 13 residues. Germline V gene data show CDR1 as MGHDK and CDR2 as SYGVNS. V shed 10 bases and J 8 bases; nucleotides not matched to a gene: 10. The CDR3 DNA is TGTGCCACAGGGGGGCCCTGGGGGGAAAAACTGTTTTTT. Protein product: CATGGPWGEKLFF.

This clone has a single count. The V and J genes are TRBV27 and TRBJ2-7; 12 bases fit TRBD2. There are 16 residues in the CDR3. From germline, CDR1 is MNHEY and CDR2 SMNVEV (reference sequence). The V and J ends lost 1 base and 3 bases, in that order; junction bases with no gene match: 4. The CDR3 protein is CASSLYRGLAGYEQYF. The DNA of the CDR3 is TGTGCCAGCAGTTTATACAGGGGACTAGCGGGCTACGAGCAGTACTTC.

This clone occurred a few times. V gene TRBV18 combines with J gene TRBJ2-6; D not resolved. The CDR3 is 18 residues long. Germline CDR1 and CDR2: KGHSH and LQKENI. The germline V and J ends were trimmed by 0 bases and 0 bases, with 12 bases remaining between them. CDR3 sequence reads: CASSPPYEHHSGANVLTF. In nucleotides, the CDR3 is TGTGCCAGCTCACCACCGTACGAACACCACTCTGGGGCCAACGTCCTGACTTTC.

This clone was seen more than once but under ten times. V is TRBV7-9 and J is TRBJ1-4, with a possible D match to TRBD1 (5 bases). The CDR3 length is 15 residues. V shed 5 bases and J shed 7 bases, with 17 bases lying between them. Germline CDR1 reads SEHNR; CDR2 reads FQNEAQ (reference sequence). The CDR3 loop is CASSRHPRVGEKLFF. DNA for the CDR3: TGTGCCAGCAGCCGCCATCCCAGGGTCGGTGAAAAACTGTTTTTT.

The CDR3 spells CASIGTVGQPQHF. CDR3 in DNA: TGTGCCAGCATTGGGACAGTGGGTCAGCCCCAGCATTTT. This rearrangement joins TRBV6-1 to TRBJ1-5; 7 nucleotides agree with TRBD1. Looked up from germline, CDR1 is MNHNS and CDR2 is SASEGT. This CDR3 is 13 amino acids long. V shed 7 bases, J shed 6 bases, and the junction held 6 bases outside the gene matches.

The chain joins TRBV9 to TRBJ1-4; unclear D gene. The CDR3 contains 15 residues. V was shortened by 4 bases and J by 3 bases, with 13 bases between the two germline ends. Germline V gene lookup returns CDR1 SGDLS and CDR2 YYNGEE. The CDR3 sequence is CASSWKGVPNEKLFF. CDR3 coding DNA: TGTGCCAGCAGCTGGAAGGGAGTGCCTAATGAAAAACTGTTTTTT.

This rearrangement joins TRBV10-3 to TRBJ1-3; D is unclear. V lost 5 bases and J 0 bases, leaving 11 bases between the germline ends. Germline-derived CDR1 and CDR2 are ENHRY and SYGVKD. This CDR3 has 15 amino acids. The CDR3 sequence: CAISPRVYSGNTIYF. CDR3 nucleotide sequence: TGTGCCATCAGTCCCCGGGTCTACTCTGGAAACACCATATATTTT.

This clone was counted a single time. The chain uses TRBV4-2 and TRBJ2-7, with D possibly TRBD1 on 5 matching bases. V was clipped by 5 bases and J by 0 bases, with 17 bases between them. CDR1 is LGHNA and CDR2 is YNFKEQ in the germline V gene. This CDR3 comprises 16 residues. The CDR3 DNA is TGTGCCAGCAGCTACTTCAGGGAAATTAACTCCTACGAGCAGTACTTC. This sequence encodes CASSYFREINSYEQYF.

This chain joins TRBV4-1 and TRBJ1-2, with TRBD1 identical over 9 bases. This CDR3 has 18 amino acids. In germline, CDR1 is MGHRA, CDR2 YSYEKL. V shed 3 bases, J shed 4 bases, and the junction held 15 bases outside the gene matches. The CDR3 sequence is CASSHEGQGLSWSYGYTF. The CDR3 nucleotides read TGCGCCAGCAGCCATGAGGGACAGGGACTATCTTGGAGCTATGGCTACACCTTC.

This clone came up a few times. The rearrangement uses TRBV30 and TRBJ1-1, with D unclear. This CDR3 has 13 amino acids. With 0 bases removed from V and 1 base from J, the gap between germline ends came to 6 bases. Germline loops: CDR1 GTSNPN, CDR2 SVGIG (reference sequence). The CDR3 DNA follows: TGTGCCTGGAGTGTAGGGAGGAACACTGAAGCTTTCTTT. Protein sequence: CAWSVGRNTEAFF. The complete variable domain, with remaining parts taken from reference TRBV30 and TRBJ1-1, reads SQTIHQWPATLVQPVGSPLSLECTVEGTSNPNLYWYRQAAGRGLQLLFYSVGIGQISSEVPQNLSASRPQDRQFILSSKKLLLSDSGFYLCAWSVGRNTEAFFGQGTRLTVV.

This clone was seen a single time. V usage is TRBV19 and J usage is TRBJ2-3, with 9 bases that match TRBD2. The trim removed 6 bases at V and 2 bases at J, leaving 6 bases unmatched. CDR3 length: 15 residues. Germline lookup yields CDR1 LNHDA and CDR2 SQIVND (reference sequence). The CDR3 region has the DNA TGTGCCAGTAGCTCTAGCGGGATCATCACAGATACGCAGTATTTT. It translates to CASSSSGIITDTQYF.

This chain joins TRBV11-2 and TRBJ2-1; D may be TRBD2 (5 bases). Trimming left V 5 bases short and J 5 bases short, with 10 bases between. The CDR3 length is 13 residues. CDR1 and CDR2 (germline): SGHAT, FQNNGV. CDR3 in amino acids: CASSHRRNNEQFF. The DNA for the CDR3 is TGTGCCAGCAGCCACCGGAGGAACAATGAGCAGTTCTTC.

The chain joins TRBV2 to TRBJ2-5; 11 bases are shared with TRBD2. Germline CDR1 SNHLY, CDR2 FYNNEI. V was pared by 2 bases and J by 7 bases, with 12 bases of the junction left unmatched. The CDR3 is 17 residues long. CDR3 loop: CASSEKRRLAGGVTQYF. CDR3 coding DNA: TGTGCCAGCAGTGAAAAAAGGAGGCTAGCGGGAGGTGTGACCCAGTACTTC.

The genes are TRBV12-5 and TRBJ1-1; D is possibly TRBD1 (5 bases). V was clipped by 2 bases and J by 5 bases, with 15 bases between them. The CDR3 is made up of 15 amino acids. Germline loops: CDR1 LGHNT, CDR2 FRNRAP. The CDR3 protein is CASGLTRQIGTEAFF. For the CDR3, the DNA is TGTGCTAGTGGTTTGACACGACAGATCGGGACTGAAGCTTTCTTT.

This rearrangement joins TRBV19 to TRBJ1-1, with 7 bases that match TRBD1. With V trimmed by 6 bases and J by 4 bases, 5 bases remained unmatched. The CDR3 has 13 amino acids. CDR1 and CDR2 from the germline V gene are LNHDA and SQIVND (reference sequence). CDR3 DNA: TGTGCCAGTAGACTTGACAGGGCCACTGAAGCTTTCTTT. Translating it yields CASRLDRATEAFF.

The V and J genes are TRBV6-5 and TRBJ1-1; the D gene is possibly TRBD1 (6 bases). The CDR3 contains 13 residues. In germline, CDR1 is MNHEY, CDR2 SVGAGI. V was trimmed by 0 bases and J by 9 bases, leaving 11 bases between them. The CDR3 DNA is TGTGCCAGCAGTTACTCCTGGGGGCGGAAAGCTTTCTTT. Its translation: CASSYSWGRKAFF.